This is a list of T cell receptor beta chains from one sample in a study of human T cells and chemical hapten exposure. Using its own MiXCR run on the RACE reads, TCRdb lists one record per CDR3 protein. The sample has around 260,000 distinct CDR3 sequences, over 8% seen once. Specimen: whole blood, collected in connection with sensitization to the hapten diphenylcyclopropenone (DPC). The receptor source for this set is a woman in her thirties or forties with alopecia areata. Some clones in this sample may be carry-over from other donors' samples. The CDR3 runs from the conserved cysteine through the conserved F or W. D genes are given only for firm matches. Clone sizes are given selectively: once, few, many, or a class where the clone is expanded.

size: NA; V: TRBV11-2; D: NA; J: TRBJ2-2; CDR3: CASSLGTPPGELFF; DNA: TGTGCCAGCAGCTTAGGCACACCACCGGGGGAGCTGTTTTTT
size: NA; V: TRBV5-1; D: TRBD2; J: TRBJ2-5; CDR3: CASSMRTSGQETQYF; DNA: TGCGCCAGCAGCATGAGGACTAGCGGCCAAGAGACCCAGTACTTC
size: NA; V: TRBV11-3; D: NA; J: TRBJ2-7; CDR3: CASSLGGTSYYEQYF; DNA: TGTGCCAGCAGCTTAGGCGGGACATCCTATTACGAGCAGTACTTC
size: few; V: TRBV20-1; D: TRBD2; J: TRBJ2-1; CDR3: CSAQTSYGIGSYNEQFF; DNA: TGCAGTGCTCAGACTAGCTATGGGATCGGCTCCTACAATGAGCAGTTCTTC
size: few; V: TRBV6-5; D: NA; J: TRBJ2-5; CDR3: CASSTPMGLRYF; DNA: TGTGCCAGCAGCACGCCTATGGGACTGAGGTACTTC
size: few; V: TRBV24-1; D: TRBD1; J: TRBJ1-5; CDR3: CATSEGTGGKRNQPQHF; DNA: TGTGCCACCAGTGAAGGGACAGGGGGCAAGAGAAATCAGCCCCAGCATTTT
size: NA; V: TRBV5-6; D: NA; J: TRBJ2-1; CDR3: CASSTHPSSSYNEQFF; DNA: TGTGCCAGCAGCACACACCCAAGCAGCTCCTACAATGAGCAGTTCTTC
size: NA; V: TRBV7-2; D: TRBD2; J: TRBJ2-3; CDR3: CASRTSGTQYTQYF; DNA: TGTGCCAGCCGTACTAGCGGGACTCAATATACGCAGTATTTT
size: few; V: TRBV28; D: NA; J: TRBJ2-4; CDR3: CASNSPAENIQYF; DNA: TGTGCCAGCAACTCCCCCGCGGAAAACATTCAGTACTTC
size: NA; V: TRBV27; D: NA; J: TRBJ2-2; CDR3: CASSSTTRTGELFF; DNA: TGTGCCAGCAGTTCGACGACAAGAACCGGGGAGCTGTTTTTT
size: many; V: TRBV27; D: NA; J: TRBJ1-6; CDR3: CASSSRHLAGAFYNSPLHF; DNA: TGTGCCAGCAGTTCCCGCCATCTGGCAGGGGCCTTCTATAATTCACCCCTCCACTTT
size: many; V: TRBV7-9; D: NA; J: TRBJ1-6; CDR3: CASSLRQSNSSPLHF; DNA: TGTGCCAGCAGCTTAAGACAGAGCAACAGTTCACCCCTCCACTTT
size: NA; V: TRBV5-6; D: NA; J: TRBJ2-5; CDR3: CASSFSWLAVQETQYF; DNA: TGTGCCAGCAGCTTTTCATGGCTAGCAGTGCAAGAGACCCAGTACTTC
size: NA; V: TRBV5-1; D: TRBD1; J: TRBJ2-1; CDR3: CASSTTGTVYNEQFF; DNA: TGCGCCAGCAGCACGACCGGGACAGTGTACAATGAGCAGTTCTTC
size: NA; V: TRBV10-3; D: TRBD1; J: TRBJ2-2; CDR3: CATAYSTGPNTGELFF; DNA: TGTGCCACCGCCTATTCGACAGGGCCGAACACCGGGGAGCTGTTTTTT
size: few; V: TRBV12-3/TRBV12-4; D: NA; J: TRBJ2-3; CDR3: CASRPPPGGGGTDTQYF; DNA: TGTGCCAGCAGACCACCTCCCGGGGGCGGAGGCACAGATACGCAGTATTTT
size: many; V: TRBV7-9; D: NA; J: TRBJ1-4; CDR3: CASSLDGAPNEKLFF; DNA: TGTGCCAGCAGCTTAGATGGGGCCCCAAATGAAAAACTGTTTTTT
size: many; V: TRBV7-9; D: TRBD2; J: TRBJ2-1; CDR3: CASSHPGTSGSYNEQFF; DNA: TGTGCCAGCAGCCACCCTGGGACTAGCGGGAGTTACAATGAGCAGTTCTTC
size: many; V: TRBV11-2; D: NA; J: TRBJ2-2; CDR3: CASSSVTGPGELFF; DNA: TGTGCCAGCAGCTCCGTCACAGGGCCCGGGGAGCTGTTTTTT
size: NA; V: TRBV3-1; D: TRBD1; J: TRBJ2-1; CDR3: CASSHGQVYNEQFF; DNA: TGTGCCAGCAGCCACGGACAGGTCTACAATGAGCAGTTCTTC
size: few; V: TRBV7-9; D: TRBD2; J: TRBJ2-2; CDR3: CASSLSGSRTGELFF; DNA: TGTGCCAGCAGCCTTAGCGGGAGTCGCACCGGGGAGCTGTTTTTT
size: many; V: TRBV7-2; D: TRBD2; J: TRBJ2-7; CDR3: CASSATGGSYEQYF; DNA: TGTGCCAGCAGCGCTACGGGCGGGAGCTACGAGCAGTACTTC
size: NA; V: TRBV29-1; D: NA; J: TRBJ2-7; CDR3: CSVASRGFQHEQYF; DNA: TGCAGCGTGGCCTCCCGGGGGTTCCAGCACGAGCAGTACTTC
size: few; V: TRBV12-3/TRBV12-4; D: TRBD1; J: TRBJ1-6; CDR3: CASSFGTDNNSPLHF; DNA: TGTGCCAGCAGTTTTGGGACAGACAATAATTCACCCCTCCACTTT
size: few; V: TRBV28; D: TRBD2; J: TRBJ2-7; CDR3: CASSPSGSPSYEQYF; DNA: TGTGCCAGCAGCCCTAGCGGGAGCCCCTCCTACGAGCAGTACTTC
size: many; V: TRBV7-2; D: NA; J: TRBJ2-1; CDR3: CASSSFNEQFF; DNA: TGTGCCAGCAGCTCCTTCAATGAGCAGTTCTTC
size: NA; V: TRBV27; D: TRBD1; J: TRBJ2-3; CDR3: CASSNWGQGQQATQYF; DNA: TGTGCCAGCAGCAACTGGGGACAGGGACAGCAAGCTACGCAGTATTTT
size: few; V: TRBV12-3/TRBV12-4; D: TRBD1; J: TRBJ1-5; CDR3: CASSFKVYRTGTNQPQHF; DNA: TGTGCCAGCAGTTTCAAGGTATATCGGACAGGGACCAATCAGCCCCAGCATTTT
size: NA; V: TRBV5-1; D: TRBD1; J: TRBJ2-5; CDR3: CASSHDRGETQYF; DNA: TGCGCCAGCAGTCACGACAGGGGAGAGACCCAGTACTTC
size: few; V: TRBV29-1; D: NA; J: TRBJ1-1; CDR3: CSVESWRNTEAFF; DNA: TGCAGCGTTGAATCCTGGAGGAACACTGAAGCTTTCTTT
size: NA; V: TRBV24-1; D: TRBD2; J: TRBJ2-1; CDR3: CATSDFGLAGVDEQFF; DNA: TGTGCCACCAGTGATTTTGGCCTAGCGGGAGTCGATGAGCAGTTCTTC
size: NA; V: TRBV7-8; D: NA; J: TRBJ2-1; CDR3: CASSPSIRSYNEQFF; DNA: TGTGCCAGCAGCCCAAGTATCCGCTCCTACAATGAGCAGTTCTTC
size: few; V: TRBV28; D: NA; J: TRBJ2-1; CDR3: CASSLRSGFLPYNEQFF; DNA: TGTGCCAGCAGTTTACGTAGTGGCTTCCTGCCCTACAATGAGCAGTTCTTC
size: few; V: TRBV12-3/TRBV12-4; D: NA; J: TRBJ2-3; CDR3: CASSSELRRDTQYF; DNA: TGTGCCAGCAGTTCAGAGTTACGGCGGGATACGCAGTATTTT
size: many; V: TRBV28; D: NA; J: TRBJ1-2; CDR3: CASKEGPNYGYTF; DNA: TGTGCCAGCAAGGAGGGCCCCAACTATGGCTACACCTTC
size: NA; V: TRBV6-5; D: TRBD2; J: TRBJ2-1; CDR3: CASGELAGPYNEQFF; DNA: TGTGCCAGCGGTGAACTAGCGGGCCCCTACAATGAGCAGTTCTTC
size: NA; V: TRBV28; D: TRBD1; J: TRBJ2-5; CDR3: CASSPTTGGVETQYF; DNA: TGTGCCAGCAGTCCGACTACAGGGGGCGTTGAGACCCAGTACTTC
size: few; V: TRBV29-1; D: NA; J: TRBJ1-3; CDR3: CSVRVNSGNTIYF; DNA: TGCAGCGTTCGAGTCAACTCTGGAAACACCATATATTTT
size: few; V: TRBV6-2/TRBV6-3; D: TRBD2; J: TRBJ2-1; CDR3: CASSLPGTSQFF; DNA: TGTGCCAGCAGTCTCCCCGGGACTAGTCAGTTCTTC
size: few; V: TRBV9; D: TRBD2; J: TRBJ2-1; CDR3: CASSPQPGLGPYNEQFF; DNA: TGTGCCAGCAGCCCTCAACCGGGACTAGGACCGTACAATGAGCAGTTCTTC
size: NA; V: TRBV28; D: NA; J: TRBJ2-7; CDR3: CASRRTEPYEQYF; DNA: TGTGCCAGCAGGCGGACGGAACCCTACGAGCAGTACTTC
size: NA; V: TRBV6-6; D: NA; J: TRBJ1-1; CDR3: CASRLAPGTEAFF; DNA: TGTGCCAGCAGGCTGGCCCCGGGGACTGAAGCTTTCTTT
size: few; V: TRBV6-2/TRBV6-3; D: NA; J: TRBJ2-3; CDR3: CASSLRLQGKDTQYF; DNA: TGTGCCAGCAGCCTTCGACTCCAGGGTAAAGATACGCAGTATTTT